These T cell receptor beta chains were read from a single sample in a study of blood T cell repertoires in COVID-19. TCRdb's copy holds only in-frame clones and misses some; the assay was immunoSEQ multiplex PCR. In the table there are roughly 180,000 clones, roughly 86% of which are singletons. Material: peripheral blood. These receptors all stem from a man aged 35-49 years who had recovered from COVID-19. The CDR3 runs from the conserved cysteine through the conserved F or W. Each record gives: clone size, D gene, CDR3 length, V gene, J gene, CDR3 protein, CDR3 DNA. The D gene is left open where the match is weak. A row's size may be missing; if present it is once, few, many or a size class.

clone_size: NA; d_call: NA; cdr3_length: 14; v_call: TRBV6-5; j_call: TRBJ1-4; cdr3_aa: CASSGGFSNEKLFF; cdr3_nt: TGTGCCAGCAGCGGGGGGTTTAGTAATGAAAAACTGTTTTTT
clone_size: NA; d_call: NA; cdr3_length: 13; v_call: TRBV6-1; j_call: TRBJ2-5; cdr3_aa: CASSDQGIKTQYF; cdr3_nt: TGTGCCAGCAGTGACCAGGGAATAAAGACCCAGTACTTC
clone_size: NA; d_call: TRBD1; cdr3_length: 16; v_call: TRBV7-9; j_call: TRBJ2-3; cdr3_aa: CASSSNSGQNTDTQYF; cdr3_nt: TGTGCCAGCAGCTCTAACTCGGGACAGAACACAGATACGCAGTATTTT
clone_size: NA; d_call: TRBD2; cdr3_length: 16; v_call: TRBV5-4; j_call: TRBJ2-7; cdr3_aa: CASSLGVAGSPYEQYF; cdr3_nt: TGTGCCAGCAGCCTCGGGGTAGCGGGATCCCCCTACGAGCAGTACTTC
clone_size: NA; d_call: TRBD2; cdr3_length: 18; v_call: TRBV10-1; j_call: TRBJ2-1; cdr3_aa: CASSEKFSGGISYNEQFF; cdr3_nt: TGCGCCAGCAGTGAGAAATTTAGCGGGGGGATCTCCTACAATGAGCAGTTCTTC
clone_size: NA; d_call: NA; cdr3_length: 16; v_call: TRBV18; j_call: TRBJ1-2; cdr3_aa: CASSETTGTANYGYTF; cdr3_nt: TGTGCCAGCTCGGAAACTACAGGGACCGCTAACTATGGCTACACCTTC
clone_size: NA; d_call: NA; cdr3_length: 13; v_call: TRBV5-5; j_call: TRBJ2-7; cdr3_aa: CASSFGSSYEQYF; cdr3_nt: TGTGCCAGCAGCTTCGGTAGCTCCTACGAGCAGTACTTC
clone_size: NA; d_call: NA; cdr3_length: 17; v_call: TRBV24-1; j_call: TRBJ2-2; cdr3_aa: CATSDLTSHTNTGELFF; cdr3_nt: TGTGCCACCAGTGATTTGACTAGTCACACGAACACCGGGGAGCTGTTTTTT
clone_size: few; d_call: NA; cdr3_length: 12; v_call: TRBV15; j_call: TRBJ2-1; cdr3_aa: CATSRGAVEQFF; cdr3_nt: TGTGCCACCAGCAGAGGGGCAGTTGAGCAGTTCTTC
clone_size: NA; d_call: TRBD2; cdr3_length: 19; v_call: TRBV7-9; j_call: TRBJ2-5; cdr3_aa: CASSPPKGLAGQYQETQYF; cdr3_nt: TGTGCCAGCAGCCCACCGAAAGGACTAGCGGGACAGTACCAAGAGACCCAGTACTTC
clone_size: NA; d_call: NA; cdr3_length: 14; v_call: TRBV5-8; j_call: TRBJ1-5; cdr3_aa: CASSPRVSGQPQHF; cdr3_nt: TGTGCCAGCAGCCCTCGTGTAAGCGGTCAGCCCCAGCATTTT
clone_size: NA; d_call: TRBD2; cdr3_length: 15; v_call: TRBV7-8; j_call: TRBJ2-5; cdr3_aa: CASSFLSGRQETQYF; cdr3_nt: TGTGCCAGCAGCTTCCTTAGCGGGAGACAGGAGACCCAGTACTTC
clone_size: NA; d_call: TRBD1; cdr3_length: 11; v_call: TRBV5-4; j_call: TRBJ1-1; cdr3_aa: CASSLTGVAFF; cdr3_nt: TGTGCCAGCAGCTTGACAGGGGTGGCTTTCTTT
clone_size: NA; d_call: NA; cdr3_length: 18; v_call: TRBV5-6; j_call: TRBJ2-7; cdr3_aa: CASSLAPGGRVASYEQYF; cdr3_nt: TGTGCCAGCAGCTTGGCCCCTGGGGGCAGGGTGGCGTCCTACGAGCAGTACTTC
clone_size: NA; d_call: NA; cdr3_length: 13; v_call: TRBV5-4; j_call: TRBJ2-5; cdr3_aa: CASRYPRSETQYF; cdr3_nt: TGTGCCAGCAGGTACCCCCGGTCCGAGACCCAGTACTTC
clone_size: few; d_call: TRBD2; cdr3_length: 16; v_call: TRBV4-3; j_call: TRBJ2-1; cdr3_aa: CASSLHPSGRAVEQFF; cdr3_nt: TGCGCCAGCAGCCTCCATCCTAGCGGGAGGGCCGTTGAGCAGTTCTTC
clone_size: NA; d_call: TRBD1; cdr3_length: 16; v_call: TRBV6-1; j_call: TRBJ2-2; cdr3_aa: CASSVRTGGRTGELFF; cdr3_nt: TGTGCCAGCAGTGTCAGAACAGGGGGCAGGACCGGGGAGCTGTTTTTT
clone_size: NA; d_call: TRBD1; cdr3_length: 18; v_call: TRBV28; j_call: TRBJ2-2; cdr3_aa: CASSTSTGWWAETGELFF; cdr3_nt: TGTGCCAGCAGTACCTCGACAGGGTGGTGGGCGGAAACCGGGGAGCTGTTTTTT
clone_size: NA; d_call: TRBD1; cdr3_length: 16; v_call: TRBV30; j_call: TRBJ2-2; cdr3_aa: CAWSEAGTGLFGELFF; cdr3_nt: TGTGCCTGGAGTGAAGCTGGGACAGGTCTCTTCGGGGAGCTGTTTTTT
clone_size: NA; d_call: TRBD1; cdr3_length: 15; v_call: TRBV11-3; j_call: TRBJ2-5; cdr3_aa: CASSAPAGGKETQYF; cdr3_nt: TGTGCCAGCAGCGCACCGGCAGGGGGCAAAGAGACCCAGTACTTC
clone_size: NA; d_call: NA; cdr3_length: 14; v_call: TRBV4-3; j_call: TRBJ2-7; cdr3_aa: CASSPEAITLEQYF; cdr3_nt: TGCGCCAGCAGCCCGGAAGCGATTACTCTCGAGCAGTACTTC
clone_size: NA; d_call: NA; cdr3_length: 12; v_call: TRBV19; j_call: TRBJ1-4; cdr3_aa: CASSLGAGKLFF; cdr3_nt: TGTGCCAGTAGTCTGGGGGCCGGAAAACTGTTTTTT
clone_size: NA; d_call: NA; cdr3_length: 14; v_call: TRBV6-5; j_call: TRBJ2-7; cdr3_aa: CASTASDLSYEQYF; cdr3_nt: TGTGCCAGCACCGCTAGCGACCTCTCCTACGAGCAGTACTTC
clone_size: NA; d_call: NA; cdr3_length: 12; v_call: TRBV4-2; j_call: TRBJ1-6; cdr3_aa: CASNTGSSPLHF; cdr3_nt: TGTGCCAGCAACACAGGGAGTTCACCCCTCCACTTT
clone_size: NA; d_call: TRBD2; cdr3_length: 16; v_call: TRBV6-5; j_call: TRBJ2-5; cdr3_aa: CASSYFSGGNQETQYF; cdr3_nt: TGTGCCAGCAGTTACTTTAGCGGGGGAAACCAAGAGACCCAGTACTTC
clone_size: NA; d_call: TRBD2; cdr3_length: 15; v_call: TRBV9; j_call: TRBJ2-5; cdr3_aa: CASSVGGGSRETQYF; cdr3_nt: TGTGCCAGCAGCGTCGGCGGCGGGAGCCGAGAGACCCAGTACTTC
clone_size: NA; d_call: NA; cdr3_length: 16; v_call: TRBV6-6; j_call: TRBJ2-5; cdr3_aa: CASSPHQAPSEETQYF; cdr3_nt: TGTGCCAGCAGCCCGCATCAGGCGCCATCTGAAGAGACCCAGTACTTC
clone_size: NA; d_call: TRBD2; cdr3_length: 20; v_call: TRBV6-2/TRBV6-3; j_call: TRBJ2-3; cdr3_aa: CASSYSSRDFIREGTDTQYF; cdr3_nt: TGTGCCAGCAGTTACTCGAGTCGTGATTTCATCCGGGAGGGGACAGATACGCAGTATTTT
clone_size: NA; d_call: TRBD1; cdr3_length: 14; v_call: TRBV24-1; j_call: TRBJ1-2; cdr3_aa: CATSDKTGLRGYTF; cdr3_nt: TGTGCCACCAGTGATAAGACAGGGTTGCGCGGCTACACCTTC
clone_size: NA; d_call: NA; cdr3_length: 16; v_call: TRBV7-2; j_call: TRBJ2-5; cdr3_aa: CASSQGHRAGGETQYF; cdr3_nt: TGTGCCAGCAGCCAAGGACATCGGGCAGGTGGGGAGACCCAGTACTTC
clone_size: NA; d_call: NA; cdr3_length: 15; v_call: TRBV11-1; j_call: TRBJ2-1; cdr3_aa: CASSHPVRSYNEQFF; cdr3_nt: TGTGCCAGCAGCCATCCCGTCAGGTCCTACAATGAGCAGTTCTTC
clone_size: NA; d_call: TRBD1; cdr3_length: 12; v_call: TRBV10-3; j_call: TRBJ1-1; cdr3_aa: CAIRQGYGEAFF; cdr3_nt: TGTGCCATCAGACAGGGGTACGGTGAAGCTTTCTTT
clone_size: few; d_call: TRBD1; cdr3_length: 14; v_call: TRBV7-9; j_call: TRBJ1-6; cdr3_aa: CASSADRRNSPLHF; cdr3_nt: TGTGCCAGCAGCGCGGACAGGCGGAATTCACCCCTCCACTTT
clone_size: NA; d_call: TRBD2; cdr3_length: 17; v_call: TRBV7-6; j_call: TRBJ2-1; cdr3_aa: CASSKTGTSGSYNEQFF; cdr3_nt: TGTGCCAGCAGCAAGACCGGGACTAGCGGGTCCTACAATGAGCAGTTCTTC
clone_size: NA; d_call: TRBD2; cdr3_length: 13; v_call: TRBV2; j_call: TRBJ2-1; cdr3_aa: CASSETSGGAAFF; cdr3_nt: TGTGCCAGCAGTGAGACTAGCGGGGGGGCTGCGTTCTTC
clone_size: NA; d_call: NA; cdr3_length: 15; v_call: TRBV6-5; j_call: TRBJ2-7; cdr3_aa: CASSRITPPVDEQYF; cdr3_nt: TGTGCCAGCAGCAGGATCACACCCCCTGTGGACGAGCAGTACTTC
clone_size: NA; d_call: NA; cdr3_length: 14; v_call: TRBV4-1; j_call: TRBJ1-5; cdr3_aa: CASSQNRGNQPQHF; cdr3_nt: TGCGCCAGCAGCCAGAACCGGGGTAATCAGCCCCAGCATTTT
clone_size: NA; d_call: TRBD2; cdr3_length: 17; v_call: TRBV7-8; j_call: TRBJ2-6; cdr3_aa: CASSLDAGVDGANVLTF; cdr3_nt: TGTGCCAGCAGCTTAGACGCGGGAGTCGATGGGGCCAACGTCCTGACTTTC
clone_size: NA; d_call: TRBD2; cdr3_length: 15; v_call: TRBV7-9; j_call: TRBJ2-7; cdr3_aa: CASSFMGGSSYEQYF; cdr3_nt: TGTGCCAGCAGCTTTATGGGCGGGAGCTCCTACGAGCAGTACTTC
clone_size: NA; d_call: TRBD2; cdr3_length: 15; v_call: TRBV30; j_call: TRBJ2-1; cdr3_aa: CAWSGPAGGMNEQFF; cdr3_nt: TGTGCCTGGAGTGGACCCGCGGGGGGGATGAATGAGCAGTTCTTC
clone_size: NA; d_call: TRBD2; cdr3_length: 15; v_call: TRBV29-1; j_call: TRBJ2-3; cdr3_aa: CSVGLAARSTDTQYF; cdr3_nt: TGCAGCGTAGGACTAGCGGCCAGGAGCACAGATACGCAGTATTTT
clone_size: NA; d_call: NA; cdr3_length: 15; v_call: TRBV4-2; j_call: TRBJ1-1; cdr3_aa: CASSPSDRLNTEAFF; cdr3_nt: TGTGCCAGCAGCCCCTCAGACAGGCTGAACACTGAAGCTTTCTTT
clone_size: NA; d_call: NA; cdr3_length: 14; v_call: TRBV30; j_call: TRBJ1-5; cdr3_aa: CAWSQGLGGQPQHF; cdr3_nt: TGTGCCTGGAGTCAAGGTTTGGGAGGGCAGCCCCAGCATTTT
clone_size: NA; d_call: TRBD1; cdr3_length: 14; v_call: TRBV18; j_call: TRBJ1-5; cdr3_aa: CASSPGQTNQPQHF; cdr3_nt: TGTGCCAGCTCACCGGGACAGACAAATCAGCCCCAGCATTTT
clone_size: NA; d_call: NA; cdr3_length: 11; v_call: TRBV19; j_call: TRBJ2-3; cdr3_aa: CASIQGDTQYF; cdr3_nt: TGTGCCAGTATACAGGGAGATACGCAGTATTTT
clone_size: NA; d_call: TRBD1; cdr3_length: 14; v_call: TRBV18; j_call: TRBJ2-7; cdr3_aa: CASSPTGTGVEQYF; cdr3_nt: TGTGCCAGCTCACCGACCGGGACAGGGGTCGAGCAGTACTTC
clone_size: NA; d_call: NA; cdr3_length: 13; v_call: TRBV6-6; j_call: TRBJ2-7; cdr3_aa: CASRGEGEYEQYF; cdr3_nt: TGTGCCAGCCGAGGGGAGGGGGAGTACGAGCAGTACTTC
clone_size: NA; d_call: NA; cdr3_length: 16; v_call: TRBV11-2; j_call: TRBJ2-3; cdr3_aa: CASSLSWLASADTQYF; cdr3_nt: TGTGCCAGCAGCTTATCTTGGCTAGCGAGCGCAGATACGCAGTATTTT
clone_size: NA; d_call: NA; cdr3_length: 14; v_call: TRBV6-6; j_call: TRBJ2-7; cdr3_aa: CAMKEGPASYEQYF; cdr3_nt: TGTGCCATGAAGGAGGGGCCGGCGTCCTACGAGCAGTACTTC
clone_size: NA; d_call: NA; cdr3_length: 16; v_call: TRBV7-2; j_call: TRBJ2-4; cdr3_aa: CASSLWAIGAKNIQYF; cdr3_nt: TGTGCCAGCAGCTTATGGGCGATTGGAGCCAAAAACATTCAGTACTTC
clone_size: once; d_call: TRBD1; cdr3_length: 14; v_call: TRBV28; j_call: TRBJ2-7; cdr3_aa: CASKETGVSYEQYF; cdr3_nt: TGTGCCAGCAAAGAGACAGGGGTCTCCTACGAGCAGTACTTC
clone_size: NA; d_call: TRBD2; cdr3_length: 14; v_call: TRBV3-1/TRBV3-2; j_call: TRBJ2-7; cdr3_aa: CASSRTSGGYEQYF; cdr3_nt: TGTGCCAGCAGCCGGACTAGCGGGGGGTACGAGCAGTACTTC
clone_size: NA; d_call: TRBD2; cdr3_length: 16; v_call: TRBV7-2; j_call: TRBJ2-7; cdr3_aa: CASSFVPAGIVGEQYF; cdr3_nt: TGTGCCAGCAGCTTCGTCCCAGCGGGAATTGTTGGCGAGCAGTACTTC
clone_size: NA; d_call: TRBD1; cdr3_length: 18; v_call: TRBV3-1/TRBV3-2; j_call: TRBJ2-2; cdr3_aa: CASSLLRIGQGTSGELFF; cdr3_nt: TGTGCCAGCAGCCTCCTAAGAATAGGACAGGGGACGAGCGGGGAGCTGTTTTTT
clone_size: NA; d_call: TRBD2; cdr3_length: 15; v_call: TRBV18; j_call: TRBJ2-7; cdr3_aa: CASSPTSGRFYEQYF; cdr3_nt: TGTGCCAGCTCACCAACTAGCGGGAGATTCTACGAGCAGTACTTC
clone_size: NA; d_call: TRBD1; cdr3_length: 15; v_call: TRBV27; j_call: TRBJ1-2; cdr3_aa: CASSHPGQGIYGYTF; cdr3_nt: TGTGCCAGCAGTCATCCGGGACAGGGGATCTATGGCTACACCTTC
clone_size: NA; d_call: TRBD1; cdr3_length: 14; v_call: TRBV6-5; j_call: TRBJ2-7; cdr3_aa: CASDTRDRGIEQYF; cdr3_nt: TGTGCCAGCGACACAAGGGACAGGGGCATCGAGCAGTACTTC
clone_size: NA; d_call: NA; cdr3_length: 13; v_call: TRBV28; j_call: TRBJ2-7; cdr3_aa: CASSSGRSYEQYF; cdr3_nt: TGTGCCAGCAGTAGCGGAAGGTCCTACGAGCAGTACTTC
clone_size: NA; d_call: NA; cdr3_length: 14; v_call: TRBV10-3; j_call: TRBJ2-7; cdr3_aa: CAISDGRSSYEQYF; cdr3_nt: TGTGCCATCAGTGACGGAAGGAGCTCCTACGAGCAGTACTTC